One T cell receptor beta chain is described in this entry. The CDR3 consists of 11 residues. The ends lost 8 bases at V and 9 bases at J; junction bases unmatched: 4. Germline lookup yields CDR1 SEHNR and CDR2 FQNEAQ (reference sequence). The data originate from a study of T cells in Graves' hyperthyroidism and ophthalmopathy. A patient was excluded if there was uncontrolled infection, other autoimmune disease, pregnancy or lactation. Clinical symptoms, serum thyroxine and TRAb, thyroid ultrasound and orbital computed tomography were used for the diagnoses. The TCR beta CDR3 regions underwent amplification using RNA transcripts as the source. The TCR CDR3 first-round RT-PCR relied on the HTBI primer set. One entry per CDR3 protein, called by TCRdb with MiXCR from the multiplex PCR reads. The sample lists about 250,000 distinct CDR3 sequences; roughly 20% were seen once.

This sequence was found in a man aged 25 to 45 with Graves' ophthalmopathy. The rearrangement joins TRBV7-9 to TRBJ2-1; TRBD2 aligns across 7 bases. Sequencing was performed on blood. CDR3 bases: TGTGCCAGCGGACTAGGTTCTGAGCAGTTCTTC. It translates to CASGLGSEQFF.